The source of this T cell receptor beta chain is a study of OX40 agonist ivuxolimab in advanced cancers. CDR1 is MNHEY, CDR2 SVGAGI, per germline. The CDR3 extends over 14 amino acids. V lost 5 bases and J lost 5, with 13 bases in between. Study findings and constraints: Within 6 weeks, CD4+ and CD8+ blood T cells expanded clonally at 0.1 to 3.0 mg/kg.

Concerning this clone: Its antigen is undetermined.

Repertoires were generated with immunoSEQ multiplex PCR, while TCRdb's copy carries only in-frame clones and drops some. The data hold 55,000 to 70,000 clones, with 75% to 85% observed a single time. Sequencing was performed on CD4+ or CD8+ T cells sorted from blood, taken in a trial of the OX40 agonist ivuxolimab. This chain connects TRBV6-5 to TRBJ1-5; D is possibly TRBD1 (6 bases). The sequence derives from an adult with an advanced solid tumor such as melanoma, head and neck, liver or kidney cancer. The CDR3 coding sequence is TGTGCCAGCAGTCCGAGGGGGGCCCATCAGCCCCAGCATTTT. It specifies CASSPRGAHQPQHF.